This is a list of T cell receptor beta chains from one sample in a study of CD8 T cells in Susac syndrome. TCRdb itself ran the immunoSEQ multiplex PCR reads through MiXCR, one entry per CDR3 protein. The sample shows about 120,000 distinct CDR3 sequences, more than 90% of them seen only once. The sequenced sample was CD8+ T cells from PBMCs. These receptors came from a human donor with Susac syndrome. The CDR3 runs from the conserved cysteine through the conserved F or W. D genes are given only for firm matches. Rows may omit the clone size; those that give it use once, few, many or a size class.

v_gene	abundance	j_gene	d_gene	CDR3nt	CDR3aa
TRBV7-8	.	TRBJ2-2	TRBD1	TGTGCCAGCACCCCCGGGACAGGGGGCAGCGGGGAGCTGTTTTTT	CASTPGTGGSGELFF
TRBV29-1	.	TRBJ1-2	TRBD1	TGCAGCGCGGAGGGACAGAGGCGCGGCGGCTACACCTTC	CSAEGQRRGGYTF
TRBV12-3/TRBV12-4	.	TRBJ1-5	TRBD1	TGTGCCAGCAGTCCCTCGGGACAGAGGGGCAATCAGCCCCAGCATTTT	CASSPSGQRGNQPQHF
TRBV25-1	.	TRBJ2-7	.	TGTGCCAGCAGTCCCCACAGGGACTTCTCCTACGAGCAGTACTTC	CASSPHRDFSYEQYF
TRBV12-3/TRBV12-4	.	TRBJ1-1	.	TGTGCCAGCAGTTCTACAGGGTTAGGGACTGAAGCTTTCTTT	CASSSTGLGTEAFF
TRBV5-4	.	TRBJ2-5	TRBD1	TGTGCCAGCAGCACAGGACAGGGGGGAAAGACCCAGTACTTC	CASSTGQGGKTQYF
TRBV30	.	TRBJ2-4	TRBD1	TGTGCCTGGAGTCCCAACGGACAGGGTGACATTCAGTACTTC	CAWSPNGQGDIQYF
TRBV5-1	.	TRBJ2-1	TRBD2	TGCGCCAGCAGCTTCCGACTAGCGGGGGGGCCTTTCTACAATGAGCAGTTCTTC	CASSFRLAGGPFYNEQFF
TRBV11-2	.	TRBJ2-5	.	TGTGCCAGCAGCTTAGAGCCAGCAACATATTCTAAAGAGACCCAGTACTTC	CASSLEPATYSKETQYF
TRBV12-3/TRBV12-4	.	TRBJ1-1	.	TGTGCCAGCAGTTTTGGCACTGAAGCTTTCTTT	CASSFGTEAFF
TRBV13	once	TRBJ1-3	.	TGTGCCAGCAGGCTGCAGGGCAGCAGCTCTGGAAACACCATATATTTT	CASRLQGSSSGNTIYF
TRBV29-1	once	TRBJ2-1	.	TGCAGCGTTCCCCGCCTAGCTGTAACTTACAATGAGCAGTTCTTC	CSVPRLAVTYNEQFF
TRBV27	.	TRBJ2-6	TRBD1	TGTGCCAGCAGAGGGGACAGAATCGACTCTGGGGCCAACGTCCTGACTTTC	CASRGDRIDSGANVLTF
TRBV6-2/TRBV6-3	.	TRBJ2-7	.	TGTGCCAGCAGTTACATCGGTGGTAGGACCTACGAGCAGTACTTC	CASSYIGGRTYEQYF
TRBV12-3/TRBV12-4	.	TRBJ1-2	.	TGTGCCAGCAGCACGGAAACAGGATATGGCTACACCTTC	CASSTETGYGYTF
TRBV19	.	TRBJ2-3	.	TGTGCCAGTAGGGTCGGGCATGGAGGGCCAGATACGCAGTATTTT	CASRVGHGGPDTQYF
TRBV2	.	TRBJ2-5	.	TGTGCCAGCAGTGATTGGGGGCAAGAGACCCAGTACTTC	CASSDWGQETQYF
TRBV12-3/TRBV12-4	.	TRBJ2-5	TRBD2	TGTGCCAGCAGTTTAGCAAGCAGCGGGGGGCCTACCCAGTACTTC	CASSLASSGGPTQYF
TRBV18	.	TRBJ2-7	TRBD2	TGTGCCAGCTCAGCAGACAGCGGGAGCTCTACCTACGAGCAGTACTTC	CASSADSGSSTYEQYF
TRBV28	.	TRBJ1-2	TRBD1	TGTGCCAGCAGGCGCAGACAGGGGGCGCGTTTTGATGGCTACACCTTC	CASRRRQGARFDGYTF
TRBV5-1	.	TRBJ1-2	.	TGCGCCAGCAGCTTGGTTCCGGGGCCGGATGGCTACACCTTC	CASSLVPGPDGYTF
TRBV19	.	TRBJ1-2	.	TGTGCCAGTAGTATCGGTGTTCTAGGCTACACCTTC	CASSIGVLGYTF
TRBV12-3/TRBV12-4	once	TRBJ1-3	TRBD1	TGTGCCAGCAGTTTCGGACAGGGCCCTGGAAACACCATATATTTT	CASSFGQGPGNTIYF
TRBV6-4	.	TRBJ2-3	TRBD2	TGTGCCAGCAGTGGAGCGGGGGGAACAGATACGCAGTATTTT	CASSGAGGTDTQYF
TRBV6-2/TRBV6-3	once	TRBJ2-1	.	TGTGCCACCCTTCGCTGGGGCCCCATCAATGAGCAGTTCTTC	CATLRWGPINEQFF
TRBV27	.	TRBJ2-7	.	TGTGCCAGCAGTTCGTGGATAGAGTCCTACGAGCAGTACTTC	CASSSWIESYEQYF
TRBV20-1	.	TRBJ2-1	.	TGCAGTGCTAACCGAGGGGGCTCCTACAATGAGCAGTTCTTC	CSANRGGSYNEQFF
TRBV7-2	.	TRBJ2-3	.	TGTGCCAGCAGCTTAGCGCTAATCGGGCCGATCACAGATACGCAGTATTTT	CASSLALIGPITDTQYF
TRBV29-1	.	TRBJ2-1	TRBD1	TGCAGCGTTTACAGGGGTGGGCACAATGAGCAGTTCTTC	CSVYRGGHNEQFF
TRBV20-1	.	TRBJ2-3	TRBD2	TGCAGTGCCAGACTAGCGGGAGGCACAGATACGCAGTATTTT	CSARLAGGTDTQYF
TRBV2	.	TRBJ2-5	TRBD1	TGTGCCAGAAGACAGGGATTTCAAGAGACCCAGTACTTC	CARRQGFQETQYF
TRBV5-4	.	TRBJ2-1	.	TGTGCCAGCAGCTTGAATTGGGATGAGCAGTTCTTC	CASSLNWDEQFF
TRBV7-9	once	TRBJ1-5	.	TGTGCCAGCAGCTTACTCGATAGCAATCAGCCCCAGCATTTT	CASSLLDSNQPQHF
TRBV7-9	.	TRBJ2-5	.	TGTGCCAATCAGATCGGGACCATCGAAGAGACCCAGTACTTC	CANQIGTIEETQYF
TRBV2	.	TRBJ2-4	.	TGTGCCAGCAGTGCTTTCCTTGGGGGCGTAGAAAACATTCAGTACTTC	CASSAFLGGVENIQYF
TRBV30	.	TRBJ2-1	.	TGTGCCTGGAGTGTACTATACAATGAGCAGTTCTTC	CAWSVLYNEQFF
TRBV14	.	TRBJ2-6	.	TGTGCCAGCAGCCAACCCGGGAGCCCCTCTGGGGCCAACGTCCTGACTTTC	CASSQPGSPSGANVLTF
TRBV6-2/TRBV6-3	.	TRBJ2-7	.	TGTGCCAGCAGTTACAAGGCAGGCTTGAACCCCTACGAGCAGTACTTC	CASSYKAGLNPYEQYF
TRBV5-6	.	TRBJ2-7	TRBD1	TGTGCCAGCAGCTTGCAGGGGGCCAACTACGAGCAGTACTTC	CASSLQGANYEQYF
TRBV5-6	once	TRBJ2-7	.	TGTGCCAGCAGCTTGGGGACAGAGCAGTACTTC	CASSLGTEQYF
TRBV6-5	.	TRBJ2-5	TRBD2	TGTGCCAGCAGTCGCCAAGCGGGGCTGGGGGAGACCCAGTACTTC	CASSRQAGLGETQYF
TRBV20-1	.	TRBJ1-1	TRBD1	TGCAGTGCTAAGACAGGGTACACTGAAGCTTTCTTT	CSAKTGYTEAFF
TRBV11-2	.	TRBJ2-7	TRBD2	TGTGCCAGCAGCTTAGCTCAGTTGACTAGCGGTGAGTCTGACGAGCAGTACTTC	CASSLAQLTSGESDEQYF
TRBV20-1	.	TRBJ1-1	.	TGCAGTGCTAGAGATTCTTTAGAAGGGAGCATGAACACTGAAGCTTTCTTT	CSARDSLEGSMNTEAFF
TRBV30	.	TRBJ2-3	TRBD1	TGTGCCTGGAGTGTAGGACAGGGGGACGCAGATACGCAGTATTTT	CAWSVGQGDADTQYF
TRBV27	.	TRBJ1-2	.	TGTGCCAGCAGTTTAAACCCGGGACAAAACTACACCTTC	CASSLNPGQNYTF